This T cell receptor (beta chain) was sequenced for a study of regulatory and conventional T cells in RAG deficiency. Regarding the study as a whole: Compared with controls, unique Treg TCR beta sequences dropped roughly 94-fold in Omenn syndrome and CID/AS. Shorter CDR3s in all patient subsets; >90% Treg-Tconv overlap in Omenn. Omenn CD25-high CD127-low cells may be activated cells, not true Tregs.

With regard to this clone: Its antigen is unknown.

Assay: immunoSEQ multiplex PCR; the TCRdb copy retains only in-frame clones and omits some. The table lists some 30,000 clones, about 88% of them singletons. Germline values: CDR1 KGHSH, CDR2 LQKENI. V lost 6 bases and J lost 1; bases outside the gene matches: 6. The CDR3 is 15 amino acids. This same sample was also part of a study on regulatory T cells. That source adds: The PCR used 52 TRBV and 13 TRBJ primers.

Sequencing was carried out using CD8+ T cells sorted from blood. This TCR derives from a human donor in good health. This sequence joins TRBV18 and TRBJ1-1, with TRBD1 matching 9 bases. The CDR3 is CASSLKQGANTEAFF. The CDR3 DNA sequence: TGTGCCAGCTCGCTTAAACAGGGGGCGAACACTGAAGCTTTCTTT. Variable domain in full (rest from reference TRBV18 and TRBJ1-1): NAGVMQNPRHLVRRRGQEARLRCSPMKGHSHVYWYRQLPEEGLKFMVYLQKENIIDESGMPKERFSAEFPKEGPSILRIQQVVRGDSAAYFCASSLKQGANTEAFFGQGTRLTVV.